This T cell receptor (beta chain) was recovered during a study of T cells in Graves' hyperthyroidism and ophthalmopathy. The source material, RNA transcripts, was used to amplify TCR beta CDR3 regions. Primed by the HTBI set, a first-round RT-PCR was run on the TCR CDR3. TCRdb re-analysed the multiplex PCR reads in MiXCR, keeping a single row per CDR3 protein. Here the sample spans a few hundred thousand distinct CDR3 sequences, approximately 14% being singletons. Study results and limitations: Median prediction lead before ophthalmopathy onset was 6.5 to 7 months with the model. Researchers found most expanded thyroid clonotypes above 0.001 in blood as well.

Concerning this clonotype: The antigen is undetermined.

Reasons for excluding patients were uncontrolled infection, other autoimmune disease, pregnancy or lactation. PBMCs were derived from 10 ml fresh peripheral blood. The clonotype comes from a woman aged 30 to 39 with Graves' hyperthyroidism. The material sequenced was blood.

In nucleotides, the CDR3 is TGTGCCAGCAGTACCGTACTAGCGGGGCCCGGCGGAGAGACCCAGTACTTC. Translating gives CASSTVLAGPGGETQYF. This rearrangement joins TRBV6-2 or TRBV6-3 to TRBJ2-5; 10 positions match TRBD2. J gave up 4 bases and V 5 bases, and 13 bases lay outside the gene matches. Germline CDR1 reads MNHEY; CDR2 reads SVGEGT. The length of the CDR3 is 17 residues.